The entry that follows covers one T cell receptor (beta chain) sequence. Its specificity is not known. TCR beta libraries carry UMIs added by 5'RACE template switching. TCRdb re-called the 5' RACE reads and catalogs CDR3 proteins one per entry, DNA excluded. The sample shows 500,000 to 700,000 distinct CDR3 sequences, and about 3.6% sits with its ten largest clones. This CDR3 has 11 amino acids. CDR1 SGHTS and CDR2 YDEGEE come from the germline V gene. The data stem from a study of T cells expressing NK-cell markers. At the level of the study: HCMV seropositivity characterized most of the eight sequenced donors, and seronegativity one. Notes on the study in general: A handful of donors likewise had their CD3+CD56-NKG2C+ fraction led by these clonotypes.

The TCR sequence derives from a man younger than 35 in good health. V usage is TRBV5-8 and J usage is TRBJ2-7. The sample consisted of blood T cells: a sorted CD56 or NKG2C T cell subset, CD4+ or CD8+ T cells, or bulk PBMC T cells (not recorded which). The CDR3 protein is CASSVLSEQYF.